These 30 T cell receptor beta chains share one sample of origin, sequenced in a study of preoperative IRX-2 immunotherapy in early breast cancer. Sequenced by immunoSEQ multiplex PCR; TCRdb stores in-frame clones only, minus some. The sample lists about 23,000 clones, approximately 92% occurring once. Treatment denoted: preoperative locoregional IRX-2 cytokine immunotherapy. The source was tumor tissue, collected after IRX-2 immunotherapy. These receptors came from a human donor with breast cancer.

The chain is built from TRBV29-1 and TRBJ1-3; 11 nucleotides line up with TRBD1. Trimming cost V 8 bases and J 11 bases; bases outside gene matches: 8. This CDR3 spans 12 amino acids. Per germline, CDR1 SQVTM and CDR2 ANQGSEA. The CDR3 sequence is CSIGQGANAIYF. DNA of the CDR3: TGCAGCATCGGACAGGGGGCCAACGCCATATATTTT. Based on the CDR3 plus reference TRBV29-1 and TRBJ1-3, the full variable domain is SAVISQKPSRDICQRGTSLTIQCQVDSQVTMMFWYRQQPGQSLTLIATANQGSEATYESGFVIDKFPISRPNLTFSTLTVSNMSPEDSSIYLCSIGQGANAIYFGEGSWLTVV.

The chain couples TRBV5-1 to TRBJ2-7; D possibly matches TRBD1 or TRBD2 (5 bases each). This CDR3 comprises 13 residues. Germline V CDR1 and CDR2: SGHRS, YFSETQ. V was trimmed by 1 base and J by 7 bases, leaving 12 bases between them. Here the CDR3 DNA reads TGCGCCAGCAGCTTGACGGGGACGGAGGAGCAGTACTTC. The encoded protein is CASSLTGTEEQYF.

This clone was detected once. This chain joins TRBV5-1 and TRBJ2-6; TRBD1 or TRBD2 may be the D gene (5 bases each). CDR1 is SGHRS and CDR2 is YFSETQ in the germline V gene. Trimming cost V 0 bases and J 3 bases, with 10 bases left between them. The CDR3 is 16 residues long. The chain's CDR3 is CASSLAGALGANVLTF. The CDR3 DNA follows: TGCGCCAGCAGCTTGGCCGGGGCGCTTGGGGCCAACGTCCTGACTTTC.

This rearrangement joins TRBV5-4 to TRBJ2-6, with D hard to call. Germline CDR1 and CDR2: SGHNT and YYREEE (reference sequence). Trimming took 1 base from V and 1 from J, leaving 6 bases between them. This CDR3 has 15 amino acids. The CDR3 DNA follows: TGTGCCAGCAGCTTGTGGCCATCTGGGGCCAACGTCCTGACTTTC. Encoded protein: CASSLWPSGANVLTF.

This sequence joins TRBV7-8 and TRBJ1-1; the match to TRBD1 covers 9 bases. Germline V CDR1 and CDR2: SGHVS, FQNEAQ. CDR3 length: 16 amino acids. The J segment lost 6 bases and the V segment lost 6 bases, leaving 14 bases of the junction unmatched. CDR3 amino acids: CASRPSLRTGVPEAFF. In nucleotides, the CDR3 is TGTGCCAGCAGACCTAGTCTCCGGACAGGGGTACCTGAAGCTTTCTTT.

The genes are TRBV28 and TRBJ1-4; possibly TRBD1 for D (6 bases). CDR3 size: 15 residues. The germline CDR1 and CDR2 sequences are MDHEN and SYDVKM. The V end was cut by 0 bases, the J end by 7 bases, with 12 bases between. The CDR3, as DNA: TGTGCCAGCAGTTTATGGGGGGCTTCAGGTGAAAAACTGTTTTTT. It codes for CASSLWGASGEKLFF.

This sequence joins TRBV5-4 and TRBJ2-1; 12 bases align to TRBD2. The J segment lost 13 bases and the V segment lost 3 bases, leaving 5 bases of the junction unmatched. The CDR3 extends over 13 amino acids. Germline-derived CDR1 and CDR2 are SGHNT and YYREEE (reference sequence). The CDR3 DNA is TGTGCCAGCAGCTACCGACTAGCGGGAGCCCAGTTCTTC. Its translation is CASSYRLAGAQFF.

The chain uses TRBV5-1 and TRBJ2-4; D remains unclear. The CDR3 loop spans 16 amino acids. V lost 4 bases and J 0 bases, leaving 14 bases between the germline ends. Germline CDR1 and CDR2: SGHRS and YFSETQ. The CDR3 region is CASSPIASRAKNIQYF. In DNA, the CDR3 is TGCGCCAGCAGCCCCATAGCCTCTAGAGCCAAAAACATTCAGTACTTC.

The chain uses TRBV7-9 and TRBJ2-3; D is unclear. The CDR3 spans 13 residues. Trimming cost V 1 base and J 2 bases, with 4 bases left between them. The germline V gene encodes CDR1 SEHNR and CDR2 FQNEAQ (reference sequence). The CDR3 loop reads CASSLGTTDTQYF. The DNA for the CDR3 is TGTGCCAGCAGCTTAGGAACCACAGATACGCAGTATTTT.

The chain combines TRBV27 with TRBJ2-1; D is perhaps TRBD1 or TRBD2 (7 bases each). V was clipped by 0 bases and J by 10 bases, with 22 bases between them. This CDR3 is 17 amino acids long. Germline V gene lookup returns CDR1 MNHEY and CDR2 SMNVEV (reference sequence). Here the CDR3 DNA reads TGTGCCAGCAGTTTATCACTGGGACGGGGGGCAGGGGGAGAGCAGTTCTTC. As protein: CASSLSLGRGAGGEQFF.

The genes are TRBV5-1 and TRBJ2-2; D perhaps matches TRBD1 (5 bases). The CDR3 has 13 amino acids. Per the germline V gene, CDR1 is SGHRS and CDR2 is YFSETQ. Trimming took off 5 bases at V and 5 bases at J, with 10 bases between the two ends. CDR3 amino acids: CASSTSGTGELFF. CDR3 in DNA: TGCGCCAGCAGTACGTCAGGGACCGGGGAGCTGTTTTTT. Filled out from reference TRBV5-1 and TRBJ2-2, the complete variable domain reads KAGVTQTPRYLIKTRGQQVTLSCSPISGHRSVSWYQQTPGQGLQFLFEYFSETQRNKGNFPGRFSGRQFSNSRSEMNVSTLELGDSALYLCASSTSGTGELFFGEGSRLTVL.

The sample holds one count of this clone. The J gene is TRBJ2-7, the V gene TRBV19; TRBD1 might be the D (6 bases). V shed 3 bases and J shed 2 bases, with 8 bases lying between them. The CDR3 sequence is 13 residues long. The germline CDR1 and CDR2 sequences are LNHDA and SQIVND (reference sequence). As DNA, the CDR3 is TGTGCCAGTAGTATCACAGGGCCCTACGAGCAGTACTTC. Its protein is CASSITGPYEQYF.

The chain carries TRBV7-8 and TRBJ1-2; D is undetermined. CDR3 length: 13 residues. CDR1 is SGHVS, CDR2 FQNEAQ, per germline. V was pared by 3 bases and J by 4 bases, with 9 bases between. The CDR3 here is CASSFGPSYGYTF. The CDR3 DNA is TGTGCCAGCAGCTTCGGACCGTCCTATGGCTACACCTTC. Complete variable domain (other parts from reference TRBV7-8 and TRBJ1-2): GAGVSQSPRYKVAKRGQDVALRCDPISGHVSLFWYQQALGQGPEFLTYFQNEAQLDKSGLPSDRFFAERPEGSVSTLKIQRTQQEDSAVYLCASSFGPSYGYTFGSGTRLTVV.

The gene calls are TRBV6-5 and TRBJ2-5, with D tentatively TRBD1 (6 bases). Germline V gives CDR1 MNHEY, CDR2 SVGAGI. V gave up 0 bases and J gave up 4 bases, with 12 bases separating them. This CDR3 spans 15 amino acids. For the CDR3, the DNA is TGTGCCAGCAGTTACTCACAGGGAAGGGGAGAGACCCAGTACTTC. Its protein product is CASSYSQGRGETQYF.

V is TRBV10-1 and J is TRBJ1-1; no clear D gene. The length of the CDR3 is 13 residues. The germline CDR1 and CDR2 sequences are WNHNN and SYGVQD (reference sequence). The V gene lost 5 bases and the J gene lost 8 bases, with 15 bases spanning the gap. DNA of the CDR3: TGCGCCAGCAGTCCTACTTCTCCTGAGGAAGCTTTCTTT. It yields the protein CASSPTSPEEAFF.

The chain employs TRBV7-9 and TRBJ2-7; TRBD1 matches at 10 bases. Germline V gene data show CDR1 as SEHNR and CDR2 as FQNEAQ (reference sequence). The CDR3 loop spans 15 amino acids. V lost 5 bases and J lost 1; bases outside the gene matches: 5. As DNA, the CDR3 is TGTGCCAGCAGCCCCGACAGGGGGCCTTCCTACGAGCAGTACTTC. Translating it yields CASSPDRGPSYEQYF.

This chain joins TRBV10-3 and TRBJ2-1; D is possibly TRBD1 or TRBD2 (5 bases each). This CDR3 spans 13 amino acids. V lost 6 bases to trimming and J lost 8 bases, with 14 bases between them. CDR1 and CDR2 from the germline V gene are ENHRY and SYGVKD. CDR3 residues: CAIRGELGDEQFF. CDR3 DNA sequence: TGTGCCATCAGAGGGGAGCTGGGCGATGAGCAGTTCTTC.

The rearrangement links TRBV19 to TRBJ1-1; the D is unclear. Per the germline V gene, CDR1 is LNHDA and CDR2 is SQIVND (reference sequence). This CDR3 contains 15 residues. The V end lost 5 bases, the J end lost 1 base, and 14 bases lay between the germline ends. The CDR3 here is CASSLTAAANTEAFF. CDR3 coding DNA: TGTGCCAGTAGTCTCACCGCGGCCGCGAACACTGAAGCTTTCTTT.

This chain uses TRBV6-6 with TRBJ1-2; no firm D call. V was pared by 5 bases and J by 8 bases, with 15 bases between. CDR3 size: 13 residues. Germline loops: CDR1 MNHNY, CDR2 SVGAGI (reference sequence). The CDR3 loop reads CASSPGLPFGYTF. Written as DNA, the CDR3 is TGTGCCAGCAGTCCCGGTCTCCCTTTCGGCTACACCTTC.

This rearrangement joins TRBV5-6 to TRBJ2-5; D is unresolved. Trimming stripped 1 base from V and 1 base from J, with 8 bases between. Germline V CDR1 and CDR2: SGHDT, YYEEEE. The CDR3 covers 14 residues. The CDR3 DNA sequence: TGTGCCAGCAGCTTGAACTGGGCCCAAGAGACCCAGTACTTC. Translation: CASSLNWAQETQYF.

The sample holds one count of this clone. This rearrangement joins TRBV30 to TRBJ2-7; 7 positions match TRBD1. The germline V gene has CDR1 GTSNPN and CDR2 SVGIG (reference sequence). The CDR3 is 13 residues long. Trimming cost V 5 bases and J 1 base; bases outside gene matches: 5. For the CDR3, the DNA is TGTGCCTGGGACCGGGACAGTTCCTACGAGCAGTACTTC. Protein product: CAWDRDSSYEQYF.

The gene calls are TRBV28 and TRBJ1-1; TRBD1 matches 8 bases. V trimming: 6 bases; J trimming: 3 bases; junction bases outside the gene matches: 9. The CDR3 consists of 15 residues. Germline loops: CDR1 MDHEN, CDR2 SYDVKM. CDR3 sequence reads: CASRGQGARHTEAFF. The CDR3 nucleotides read TGTGCCAGCAGGGGGCAGGGGGCGCGTCACACTGAAGCTTTCTTT. The full variable domain, in which reference TRBV28 and TRBJ1-1 provide the parts outside the CDR3, is DVKVTQSSRYLVKRTGEKVFLECVQDMDHENMFWYRQDPGLGLRLIYFSYDVKMKEKGDIPEGYSVSREKKERFSLILESASTNQTSMYLCASRGQGARHTEAFFGQGTRLTVV.

The CDR3 DNA sequence: TGTGCCAGCAGCTTAACGCCCTTCAGTAACAATGAGCAGTTCTTC. Protein product: CASSLTPFSNNEQFF. The genes are TRBV5-6 and TRBJ2-1; D uncertain. Germline lookup yields CDR1 SGHDT and CDR2 YYEEEE. With 2 bases removed from V and 5 bases from J, the gap between germline ends came to 14 bases. The CDR3 runs 15 residues.

This clone was detected once. The chain uses TRBV6-6 and TRBJ1-2; 8 positions agree with TRBD1. The CDR3 spans 15 residues. V lost 4 bases and J lost 5; bases outside the gene matches: 9. CDR1 and CDR2 from the germline V gene are MNHNY and SVGAGI (reference sequence). CDR3 amino acids: CASSSGQGDLYGYTF. The CDR3 bases are TGTGCCAGCAGTTCCGGACAGGGCGATCTTTATGGCTACACCTTC.

The chain combines TRBV6-6 with TRBJ1-1; no definite D call. CDR3 length equals 16 residues. CDR1 and CDR2 from the germline V gene are MNHNY and SVGAGI (reference sequence). The germline V and J ends were trimmed by 4 bases and 1 base, with 16 bases remaining between them. In DNA, the CDR3 is TGTGCCAGCAGTTTCGGCCGGATCGTCGGGAACACTGAAGCTTTCTTT. Amino acid sequence: CASSFGRIVGNTEAFF.

The chain couples TRBV25-1 to TRBJ2-1, with 9 bases matching TRBD1. V lost 0 bases, J lost 5 bases, and 2 bases stayed unmatched. From germline, CDR1 is MGHDK and CDR2 SYGVNS. This CDR3 has 15 amino acids. CDR3 coding DNA: TGTGCCAGCAGTGAATATGGGACAGGGAACAATGAGCAGTTCTTC. As protein: CASSEYGTGNNEQFF. The variable domain in full, with the rest retrieved from reference TRBV25-1 and TRBJ2-1, is EADIYQTPRYLVIGTGKKITLECSQTMGHDKMYWYQQDPGMELHLIHYSYGVNSTEKGDLSSESTVSRIRTEHFPLTLESARPSHTSQYLCASSEYGTGNNEQFFGPGTRLTVL.

The CDR3 region is CAIWTSTSGTGELFF. In nucleotides, the CDR3 is TGTGCCATCTGGACTTCCACGTCGGGCACCGGGGAGCTGTTTTTT. J is TRBJ2-2 and V is TRBV10-3, with D possibly matching TRBD2 (5 bases). The CDR3 is made up of 15 amino acids. CDR1 and CDR2 (germline): ENHRY, SYGVKD. The ends were cut back, 8 bases at V and 4 bases at J, with 17 bases in the middle.

This sequence joins TRBV7-2 and TRBJ2-5; 9 nucleotides match TRBD1. The V gene end was trimmed by 4 bases and the J gene end by 5 bases; junction bases not matched to a gene: 5. CDR3 length: 14 amino acids. Germline assignment: CDR1 SGHTA and CDR2 FQGNSA. The CDR3 protein is CASSSGQGRETQYF. The CDR3 DNA sequence: TGTGCCAGCAGCTCGGGACAGGGACGGGAGACCCAGTACTTC.

V gene TRBV19 combines with J gene TRBJ1-5; D perhaps matches TRBD1 (6 bases). There are 13 residues in the CDR3. V lost 5 bases to trimming and J lost 4 bases, with 9 bases between them. Germline V gene lookup returns CDR1 LNHDA and CDR2 SQIVND (reference sequence). The CDR3 nucleotides are TGTGCCAGTAGTCCCCAGGGGAATCAGCCCCAGCATTTT. Translated, it gives CASSPQGNQPQHF.

The chain couples TRBV5-1 to TRBJ2-2; 10 nucleotides agree with TRBD2. Germline CDR1 is SGHRS and CDR2 is YFSETQ. V gave up 3 bases and J gave up 1 base; unmatched junction bases: 12. This CDR3 comprises 19 residues. CDR3 loop: CASSSGILRLAGNTGELFF. In nucleotides, the CDR3 is TGCGCCAGCAGCTCCGGAATCCTCAGACTAGCGGGGAACACCGGGGAGCTGTTTTTT.